These T cell receptor beta chains were read from a single sample in a study of CD8 T cells in ankylosing spondylitis. TCRdb called the 5' RACE reads again in MiXCR, with one record for every CDR3 protein. This table has around 90,000 distinct CDR3 sequences, around 25% appearing once. Sequences were obtained from blood, either unsorted or a sorted T cell fraction (not recorded which). These receptors came from a male donor with ankylosing spondylitis or in good health (not recorded which). Both conserved end residues are part of each CDR3. D genes are given only for firm matches. Only part of the rows carry a size: once, few, many, or a class if the clone is expanded.

v_call: TRBV15; d_call: TRBD1; clone_size: -; j_call: TRBJ2-3; cdr3_aa: CATSRQGARRDTDTQYF; cdr3_nt: TGTGCCACCAGCAGACAGGGGGCAAGGCGTGACACAGATACGCAGTATTTT
v_call: TRBV24-1; d_call: TRBD2; clone_size: -; j_call: TRBJ2-2; cdr3_aa: CATSDWATSGTGGGGELFF; cdr3_nt: TGTGCCACCAGTGATTGGGCGACTAGCGGCACCGGAGGTGGCGGGGAGCTGTTTTTT
v_call: TRBV29-1; d_call: TRBD2; clone_size: few; j_call: TRBJ2-1; cdr3_aa: CSVEAAGPYNEQFF; cdr3_nt: TGCAGCGTTGAAGCAGCGGGGCCATACAATGAGCAGTTCTTC
v_call: TRBV7-2; d_call: TRBD1; clone_size: few; j_call: TRBJ1-2; cdr3_aa: CASIVTGAANYGYTF; cdr3_nt: TGTGCCAGCATCGTCACAGGGGCCGCCAACTATGGCTACACCTTC
v_call: TRBV20-1; d_call: -; clone_size: many; j_call: TRBJ1-6; cdr3_aa: CSARRQQLSPLHF; cdr3_nt: TGCAGTGCTAGAAGACAGCAACTATCACCCCTCCACTTT
v_call: TRBV6-5; d_call: -; clone_size: -; j_call: TRBJ1-1; cdr3_aa: CASSSDPAGAFF; cdr3_nt: TGTGCCAGCAGTTCTGATCCCGCTGGAGCTTTCTTT
v_call: TRBV20-1; d_call: -; clone_size: -; j_call: TRBJ1-3; cdr3_aa: CSARGSVSGNTIYF; cdr3_nt: TGCAGTGCTAGGGGCTCCGTCTCTGGAAACACCATATATTTT
v_call: TRBV7-9; d_call: -; clone_size: once; j_call: TRBJ1-4; cdr3_aa: CASSLAATTNEKLFF; cdr3_nt: TGTGCCAGCAGCTTAGCGGCAACAACTAATGAAAAACTGTTTTTT
v_call: TRBV7-9; d_call: -; clone_size: many; j_call: TRBJ2-5; cdr3_aa: CASRTGTAGEGPAF; cdr3_nt: TGTGCCAGCAGAACCGGGACTGCGGGCGAAGGCCCGGCCTTC
v_call: TRBV20-1; d_call: -; clone_size: -; j_call: TRBJ2-3; cdr3_aa: CSAAEVADTQYF; cdr3_nt: TGCAGTGCGGCGGAGGTGGCAGATACGCAGTATTTT
v_call: TRBV11-2; d_call: -; clone_size: few; j_call: TRBJ2-1; cdr3_aa: CASSVRENYNEQFF; cdr3_nt: TGTGCCAGCAGCGTCAGGGAGAACTACAATGAGCAGTTCTTC
v_call: TRBV12-3/TRBV12-4; d_call: -; clone_size: few; j_call: TRBJ1-5; cdr3_aa: CASSSTSGTYDQPQHF; cdr3_nt: TGTGCCAGCAGTTCGACCTCCGGGACATACGATCAGCCCCAGCATTTT
v_call: TRBV5-5; d_call: -; clone_size: -; j_call: TRBJ1-1; cdr3_aa: CASRSDALSTEAFF; cdr3_nt: TGTGCCAGCAGATCTGACGCCTTGAGTACTGAAGCTTTCTTT
v_call: TRBV7-9; d_call: -; clone_size: -; j_call: TRBJ1-1; cdr3_aa: CSSSFGAGTTAEAFF; cdr3_nt: TGTTCCAGCAGCTTCGGAGCCGGGACGACGGCTGAAGCTTTCTTT
v_call: TRBV7-3; d_call: -; clone_size: few; j_call: TRBJ2-2; cdr3_aa: CASSPGTPTGELFF; cdr3_nt: TGTGCCAGCAGCCCCGGGACCCCGACCGGGGAGCTGTTTTTT
v_call: TRBV12-3/TRBV12-4; d_call: TRBD2; clone_size: -; j_call: TRBJ2-1; cdr3_aa: CASSLGAGGFTEQFF; cdr3_nt: TGTGCCAGCAGTTTAGGAGCGGGAGGATTTACTGAGCAGTTCTTC
v_call: TRBV7-8; d_call: TRBD2; clone_size: many; j_call: TRBJ2-3; cdr3_aa: CASSDDLTGGIMADTQYF; cdr3_nt: TGTGCCAGCAGCGATGACTTAACGGGGGGGATCATGGCAGATACGCAGTATTTT
v_call: TRBV19; d_call: -; clone_size: -; j_call: TRBJ1-3; cdr3_aa: CASSIAYENSGNTIYF; cdr3_nt: TGTGCCAGTAGTATAGCCTACGAAAACTCTGGAAACACCATATATTTT
v_call: TRBV15; d_call: TRBD1; clone_size: -; j_call: TRBJ1-5; cdr3_aa: CATSPRDRALNQPQHF; cdr3_nt: TGTGCCACCAGCCCCCGGGACAGGGCCCTAAATCAGCCCCAGCATTTT
v_call: TRBV20-1; d_call: -; clone_size: few; j_call: TRBJ1-3; cdr3_aa: CSAMGQRSSGNTIYF; cdr3_nt: TGCAGTGCTATGGGTCAAAGGAGCTCTGGAAACACCATATATTTT
v_call: TRBV6-2/TRBV6-3; d_call: -; clone_size: many; j_call: TRBJ2-3; cdr3_aa: CASRPRWGVDTQYF; cdr3_nt: TGTGCCAGCAGACCCCGTTGGGGAGTGGATACGCAGTATTTT
v_call: TRBV29-1; d_call: -; clone_size: -; j_call: TRBJ1-1; cdr3_aa: CSVIQLNEAFF; cdr3_nt: TGCAGCGTCATTCAATTGAATGAAGCTTTCTTT
v_call: TRBV18; d_call: -; clone_size: many; j_call: TRBJ2-1; cdr3_aa: CASSPRDDEQFF; cdr3_nt: TGTGCCAGCTCACCAAGAGACGATGAGCAGTTCTTC
v_call: TRBV5-1; d_call: -; clone_size: -; j_call: TRBJ2-2; cdr3_aa: CASTLRENTGELFF; cdr3_nt: TGCGCCAGCACCTTACGAGAGAACACCGGGGAGCTGTTTTTT
v_call: TRBV5-6; d_call: TRBD1; clone_size: -; j_call: TRBJ2-3; cdr3_aa: CASSLYLTGGGTDTQYF; cdr3_nt: TGTGCCAGCAGCCTCTACCTTACAGGGGGTGGGACAGATACGCAGTATTTT
v_call: TRBV7-9; d_call: -; clone_size: once; j_call: TRBJ2-5; cdr3_aa: CASSFGGTPQETQYF; cdr3_nt: TGTGCCAGCAGCTTCGGTGGGACTCCACAAGAGACCCAGTACTTC
v_call: TRBV7-9; d_call: -; clone_size: many; j_call: TRBJ1-1; cdr3_aa: CASSFYGEEAFF; cdr3_nt: TGTGCCAGCAGCTTCTACGGGGAAGAAGCTTTCTTT
v_call: TRBV6-2/TRBV6-3; d_call: TRBD1; clone_size: few; j_call: TRBJ1-5; cdr3_aa: CASSPQPAFGTGANSNQPQHF; cdr3_nt: TGTGCCAGCAGTCCTCAGCCAGCCTTCGGGACAGGGGCCAATAGCAATCAGCCCCAGCATTTT
v_call: TRBV12-3/TRBV12-4; d_call: TRBD2; clone_size: many; j_call: TRBJ2-7; cdr3_aa: CASSLAGGAYEQYF; cdr3_nt: TGTGCCAGCAGTTTAGCCGGGGGGGCCTACGAGCAGTACTTC
v_call: TRBV5-1; d_call: -; clone_size: -; j_call: TRBJ1-1; cdr3_aa: CASSLWGMNTEAFF; cdr3_nt: TGCGCCAGCAGCTTGTGGGGGATGAACACTGAAGCTTTCTTT
v_call: TRBV20-1; d_call: -; clone_size: -; j_call: TRBJ1-1; cdr3_aa: CCAPANGGAFF; cdr3_nt: TGCTGTGCCCCCGCAAACGGGGGAGCTTTCTTT
v_call: TRBV19; d_call: TRBD1; clone_size: -; j_call: TRBJ2-1; cdr3_aa: CASSTQGAQMQFF; cdr3_nt: TGTGCCAGTAGTACGCAGGGGGCACAGATGCAGTTCTTC
v_call: TRBV19; d_call: TRBD2; clone_size: few; j_call: TRBJ2-1; cdr3_aa: CASTSGLASNEQFF; cdr3_nt: TGTGCCAGTACATCGGGACTAGCGAGCAATGAGCAGTTCTTC
v_call: TRBV5-5; d_call: -; clone_size: few; j_call: TRBJ1-2; cdr3_aa: CASSFDPDYGYTF; cdr3_nt: TGTGCCAGCAGCTTTGACCCAGACTATGGCTACACCTTC
v_call: TRBV5-5; d_call: -; clone_size: -; j_call: TRBJ2-1; cdr3_aa: CASSGRGQLNEQFF; cdr3_nt: TGTGCCAGCAGCGGTCGGGGTCAACTCAATGAGCAGTTCTTC
v_call: TRBV20-1; d_call: TRBD1; clone_size: few; j_call: TRBJ2-7; cdr3_aa: CSTKETGLIPLAYEQYF; cdr3_nt: TGCAGTACTAAGGAGACAGGGTTAATCCCTTTAGCTTACGAGCAGTACTTC
v_call: TRBV20-1; d_call: -; clone_size: -; j_call: TRBJ2-1; cdr3_aa: CSASLGTRNEQFF; cdr3_nt: TGCAGTGCTAGTCTCGGGACGAGGAATGAGCAGTTCTTC
v_call: TRBV3-1; d_call: -; clone_size: once; j_call: TRBJ2-3; cdr3_aa: CASSHSDGTDTQYF; cdr3_nt: TGTGCCAGCAGCCATTCGGACGGCACAGATACGCAGTATTTT
v_call: TRBV7-9; d_call: -; clone_size: -; j_call: TRBJ1-1; cdr3_aa: CASSFTAEAFF; cdr3_nt: TGTGCCAGCAGCTTCACGGCTGAAGCTTTCTTT
v_call: TRBV5-5; d_call: -; clone_size: -; j_call: TRBJ1-5; cdr3_aa: CASSPNPVDGNQPQHF; cdr3_nt: TGTGCCAGCAGCCCCAACCCAGTTGACGGGAATCAGCCCCAGCATTTT
v_call: TRBV19; d_call: -; clone_size: -; j_call: TRBJ1-1; cdr3_aa: CASSPVRGRIGTEAFF; cdr3_nt: TGTGCCAGTAGTCCCGTCCGGGGCCGAATCGGAACTGAAGCTTTCTTT
v_call: TRBV9; d_call: -; clone_size: many; j_call: TRBJ1-1; cdr3_aa: CASSVDLGEIGEAFF; cdr3_nt: TGTGCCAGCAGCGTAGATTTAGGGGAAATCGGTGAAGCTTTCTTT